These 26 T cell receptor beta chains share one sample of origin, sequenced in a study of immune evolution from preneoplasia to lung adenocarcinoma. Sequencing used immunoSEQ multiplex PCR; TCRdb keeps in-frame clones, though not all of them. The data hold 25,000 to 30,000 clones, with less than 80% observed a single time. The sequenced sample consisted of FFPE invasive lung adenocarcinoma tissue. The receptors originated from a person in their sixties with invasive lung adenocarcinoma. Some clones in this sample may be carry-over from other donors' samples.

This chain connects TRBV4-2 to TRBJ2-1, with D unclear. The germline V gene encodes CDR1 LGHNA and CDR2 YNFKEQ. This CDR3 region has 16 residues. Trimming removed 5 bases at V and 0 bases at J, with 14 bases between. The CDR3 DNA is TGTGCCAGCAGCTTGGGCGGTCTCAGCTCCTACAATGAGCAGTTCTTC. The encoded protein is CASSLGGLSSYNEQFF.

In this sample, this clone turned up a few times. The chain uses TRBV2 and TRBJ2-5; TRBD1 matches 7 bases. The V segment lost 7 bases and the J segment 1 base; nucleotides outside the gene matches: 3. The CDR3 covers 13 residues. Per the germline V gene, CDR1 is SNHLY and CDR2 is FYNNEI. Here the CDR3 reads CASNRGVQETQYF. The CDR3 DNA is TGTGCCAGCAACAGGGGAGTCCAAGAGACCCAGTACTTC.

This clone was observed once. This chain connects TRBV29-1 to TRBJ2-1; 7 nucleotides agree with TRBD2. The germline gives CDR1 SQVTM, CDR2 ANQGSEA. CDR3 size: 15 residues. V lost 6 bases, J lost 1 base, and 9 bases stayed unmatched. CDR3 DNA: TGCAGCGTGCCTTTAGCGGGTACGTCCTACAATGAGCAGTTCTTC. This translates into CSVPLAGTSYNEQFF.

V gene TRBV19 combines with J gene TRBJ1-1; D is uncertain. CDR3 length: 16 amino acids. Germline V CDR1 and CDR2: LNHDA, SQIVND (reference sequence). With 8 bases removed from V and 4 bases from J, the gap between germline ends came to 23 bases. Written as DNA, the CDR3 is TGTGCCAGTGAGAGGCTACTACACCCTACGGGCACTGAAGCTTTCTTT. Translating it yields CASERLLHPTGTEAFF.

The rearrangement uses TRBV4-1 and TRBJ2-2; weak D call: TRBD2 (7 bases). Deletions cut 0 bases from V and 3 bases from J, with 11 bases between. The germline V gene encodes CDR1 MGHRA and CDR2 YSYEKL. There are 16 residues in the CDR3. CDR3 sequence: CASSQDRGGDTGELFF. The CDR3 DNA reads TGCGCCAGCAGCCAAGATAGGGGGGGGGACACCGGGGAGCTGTTTTTT.

The V call is TRBV7-2, the J call TRBJ2-6; D perhaps matches TRBD2 (5 bases). V was shortened by 8 bases and J by 4 bases, with 12 bases between the two germline ends. This CDR3 comprises 14 residues. CDR1 and CDR2 from the germline V gene are SGHTA and FQGNSA. CDR3 coding DNA: TGTGCCAGCGTAGGAGGCGCCGGGGCCAACGTCCTGACTTTC. Amino acids: CASVGGAGANVLTF.

The rearrangement joins TRBV6-1 to TRBJ1-5, with unresolved D. Germline V gene sequence: CDR1 MNHNS, CDR2 SASEGT. The germline V and J ends were trimmed by 10 bases and 3 bases, with 13 bases remaining between them. This CDR3 region has 13 residues. CDR3 sequence: CATRQITNQPQHF. The CDR3 region has the DNA TGTGCCACCAGACAAATAACCAATCAGCCCCAGCATTTT.

The rearrangement links TRBV6-5 to TRBJ1-5; D is possibly TRBD1 (6 bases). Trimming removed 8 bases at V and 0 bases at J, with 14 bases between. The CDR3 runs to 15 residues. Germline-derived CDR1 and CDR2 are MNHEY and SVGAGI. The CDR3 DNA follows: TGTGCCAGCCGGGGGCGAGGGGATAGCAATCAGCCCCAGCATTTT. The encoded protein is CASRGRGDSNQPQHF.

This chain connects TRBV10-3 to TRBJ2-2; D is undetermined. V was trimmed by 5 bases and J by 4 bases, leaving 8 bases between them. Germline V gene lookup returns CDR1 ENHRY and CDR2 SYGVKD. This CDR3 spans 13 amino acids. The CDR3 here is CAISSKGTGELFF. The CDR3, as DNA: TGTGCCATCAGTTCCAAGGGCACCGGGGAGCTGTTTTTT.

The rearrangement joins TRBV30 to TRBJ1-3, with 7 bases identical to TRBD1. The length of the CDR3 is 15 residues. Germline V gene sequence: CDR1 GTSNPN, CDR2 SVGIG (reference sequence). The V segment lost 1 base and the J segment 0 bases; nucleotides outside the gene matches: 3. CDR3 DNA sequence: TGTGCCTGGAGTGGAGACAGGGCCTCTGGAAACACCATATATTTT. Amino acid sequence: CAWSGDRASGNTIYF.

The chain is built from TRBV28 and TRBJ1-5; tentatively, D is TRBD1 (5 bases). V gave up 8 bases and J gave up 2 bases, with 13 bases separating them. This CDR3 spans 14 amino acids. CDR1 is MDHEN and CDR2 is SYDVKM in the germline V gene. The CDR3 nucleotides are TGTGCCAGCGTACGGGGACGGGGCAATCAGCCCCAGCATTTT. Translation gives CASVRGRGNQPQHF.

The chain carries TRBV7-2 and TRBJ1-1, with 7 nucleotides matching TRBD1. CDR1 is SGHTA and CDR2 is FQGNSA in the germline V gene. The CDR3 has 13 amino acids. V dropped 2 bases and J dropped 11; count of bases not matched to a gene: 8. CDR3 sequence reads: CASSLKAGGRAFF. The CDR3 coding sequence is TGTGCCAGCAGCTTAAAGGCAGGGGGGAGGGCTTTCTTT.

In its sample, this clone was seen a few times. The chain carries TRBV27 and TRBJ1-1, with D possibly matching TRBD1 (5 bases). Germline V CDR1 and CDR2: MNHEY, SMNVEV (reference sequence). The V and J ends lost 8 bases and 8 bases respectively, with 21 bases between them. The CDR3 spans 14 residues. CDR3 residues: CASHTLQRDGEAFF. Here the CDR3 DNA reads TGTGCCAGCCATACTCTCCAGAGGGACGGGGAAGCTTTCTTT.

The gene calls are TRBV4-2 and TRBJ2-7, with TRBD1 matching over 7 bases. This CDR3 spans 15 amino acids. Trimming took 0 bases from V and 2 from J; bases not matched to a gene: 4. Germline values: CDR1 LGHNA, CDR2 YNFKEQ. CDR3 DNA: TGTGCCAGCAGCCAAGAGTCGCAGGGGGCCTACGAGCAGTACTTC. It encodes CASSQESQGAYEQYF.

The CDR3 region is CASSTQGVAKNIQYF. DNA for the CDR3: TGTGCCAGCAGCACACAGGGTGTAGCCAAAAACATTCAGTACTTC. The rearrangement uses TRBV7-2 and TRBJ2-4; a possible D gene is TRBD1 (6 bases). This CDR3 region has 15 residues. CDR1 and CDR2 from the germline V gene are SGHTA and FQGNSA. Trimming stripped 5 bases from V and 0 bases from J, with 11 bases between.

This sequence joins TRBV6-5 and TRBJ1-1; no definite D call. The CDR3 is made up of 14 amino acids. Germline-derived CDR1 and CDR2 are MNHEY and SVGAGI. The ends were cut back, 6 bases at V and 3 bases at J, with 14 bases in the middle. In nucleotides, the CDR3 is TGTGCCAGCAGGAGGCGGGTTCAGGACACTGAAGCTTTCTTT. Its protein is CASRRRVQDTEAFF.

The V gene is TRBV30, the J gene TRBJ1-2, with 7 bases fitting TRBD1. CDR1 is GTSNPN, CDR2 SVGIG, per germline (reference sequence). The CDR3 has 13 residues. The ends lost 3 bases at V and 7 bases at J; junction bases unmatched: 8. The CDR3: CAWRGEGGGGYTF. The DNA for the CDR3 is TGTGCCTGGAGAGGAGAAGGGGGCGGTGGCTACACCTTC. Drawing the rest from reference TRBV30 and TRBJ1-2, the complete variable domain is SQTIHQWPATLVQPVGSPLSLECTVEGTSNPNLYWYRQAAGRGLQLLFYSVGIGQISSEVPQNLSASRPQDRQFILSSKKLLLSDSGFYLCAWRGEGGGGYTFGSGTRLTVV.

The V gene is TRBV7-8, the J gene TRBJ2-2; D is undetermined. This CDR3 has 16 residues. Germline V gene sequence: CDR1 SGHVS, CDR2 FQNEAQ. V shed 2 bases and J shed 7 bases, with 17 bases lying between them. CDR3 bases: TGTGCCAGCAGCTTAAGCGAAATAGGTGGTGGCGGGGAGCTGTTTTTT. Translating gives CASSLSEIGGGGELFF.

This clone was counted only a few times. The J gene is TRBJ2-3, the V gene TRBV11-2; D is ambiguous. Trimming pared 1 base from V and 3 bases from J, leaving 8 bases between. CDR3 length equals 14 residues. Germline CDR1 reads SGHAT; CDR2 reads FQNNGV. The CDR3 DNA reads TGTGCCAGCAGCTTAGTAGGCACAACAGATACGCAGTATTTT. Protein sequence: CASSLVGTTDTQYF.

The genes are TRBV18 and TRBJ2-1; 9 bases fit TRBD1. CDR1 KGHSH and CDR2 LQKENI come from the germline V gene. The CDR3 extends over 15 amino acids. The V gene end was trimmed by 6 bases and the J gene end by 7 bases; junction bases not matched to a gene: 10. As DNA, the CDR3 is TGTGCCAGCTCTAAACCGGGACAGGGTAATAATGAGCAGTTCTTC. Protein sequence: CASSKPGQGNNEQFF.

This chain joins TRBV5-1 and TRBJ2-3, with D tentatively TRBD1 or TRBD2 (5 bases each). The CDR3 consists of 16 residues. V gave up 2 bases and J gave up 0 bases, with 13 bases separating them. Germline V gene sequence: CDR1 SGHRS, CDR2 YFSETQ. This CDR3 is CASSFGDPSSTDTQYF. The CDR3 DNA sequence: TGCGCCAGCAGCTTTGGGGACCCCTCTAGCACAGATACGCAGTATTTT.

A few counts support this clone. V is TRBV7-9 and J is TRBJ2-5, with 12 bases identical to TRBD1. The J segment lost 5 bases and the V segment lost 0 bases, leaving 4 bases of the junction unmatched. The CDR3 has 16 amino acids. Germline CDR1 is SEHNR and CDR2 is FQNEAQ (reference sequence). The CDR3 DNA reads TGTGCCAGCAGCTTAGCCGGGACAGGGGGCAGCGAGACCCAGTACTTC. Translated, it gives CASSLAGTGGSETQYF. Full variable domain (remainder filled in from reference TRBV7-9 and TRBJ2-5): DTGVSQNPRHKITKRGQNVTFRCDPISEHNRLYWYRQTLGQGPEFLTYFQNEAQLEKSRLLSDRFSAERPKGSFSTLEIQRTEQGDSAMYLCASSLAGTGGSETQYFGPGTRLLVL.

DNA of the CDR3: TGTGCCAGCAGCTTGAGTTGGCCGGAGGCTGCCGGGGAGCTGTTTTTT. As protein: CASSLSWPEAAGELFF. The chain links TRBV5-8 to TRBJ2-2, with TRBD2 as a possible D gene (5 bases). Germline CDR1 and CDR2: SGHTS and YDEGEE. V dropped 1 base and J dropped 6 bases, with 16 bases sitting between them. The CDR3 runs 16 residues.

This clone has a single count. V and J are TRBV25-1 and TRBJ1-1, with D perhaps TRBD1 (5 bases). The CDR3 contains 12 residues. V was pared by 2 bases and J by 9 bases, with 10 bases between. CDR1 MGHDK and CDR2 SYGVNS come from the germline V gene. CDR3 coding DNA: TGTGCCAGCAGTGAAAATTCAGGGAAAGCTTTCTTT. Protein product: CASSENSGKAFF.

This chain links TRBV7-2 with TRBJ2-3; possible D gene TRBD1, 5 bases. Germline lookup yields CDR1 SGHTA and CDR2 FQGNSA. The CDR3 covers 13 residues. V shed 5 bases and J shed 6 bases, with 12 bases lying between them. For the CDR3, the DNA is TGTGCCAGCAGCCTTTCCCAGGGTGATACGCAGTATTTT. Translation gives CASSLSQGDTQYF.

The chain has TRBV5-1 and TRBJ1-4; D is perhaps TRBD1 (6 bases). The CDR3 runs 15 residues. CDR1 and CDR2 (germline): SGHRS, YFSETQ. The ends were cut back, 3 bases at V and 7 bases at J, with 16 bases in the middle. CDR3 loop: CASSWGQGTPEKLFF. The CDR3 DNA reads TGCGCCAGCAGCTGGGGGCAGGGGACGCCTGAAAAACTGTTTTTT.